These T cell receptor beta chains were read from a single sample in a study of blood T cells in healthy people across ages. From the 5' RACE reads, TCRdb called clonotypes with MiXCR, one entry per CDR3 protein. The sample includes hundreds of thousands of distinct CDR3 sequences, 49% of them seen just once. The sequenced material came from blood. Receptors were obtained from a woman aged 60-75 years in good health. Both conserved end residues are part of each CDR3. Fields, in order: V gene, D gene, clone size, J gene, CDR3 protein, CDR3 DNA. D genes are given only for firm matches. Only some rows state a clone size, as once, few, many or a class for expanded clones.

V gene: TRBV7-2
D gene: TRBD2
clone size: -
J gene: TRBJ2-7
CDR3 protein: CASAQGGPSYEQYF
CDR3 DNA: TGTGCCAGTGCCCAGGGAGGGCCCTCCTACGAGCAGTACTTC

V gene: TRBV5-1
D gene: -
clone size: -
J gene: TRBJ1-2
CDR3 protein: CASSLARVGGYTF
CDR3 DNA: TGCGCCAGCAGCTTGGCCCGTGTTGGTGGCTACACCTTC

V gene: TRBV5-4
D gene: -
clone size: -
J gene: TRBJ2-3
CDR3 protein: CASNRDFTDTQYF
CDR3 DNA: TGTGCCAGTAACCGGGACTTCACAGATACGCAGTATTTT

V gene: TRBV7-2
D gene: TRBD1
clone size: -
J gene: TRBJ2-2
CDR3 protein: CASSSDRGFGELFF
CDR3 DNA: TGTGCCAGCAGCTCCGACAGGGGATTCGGGGAGCTGTTTTTT

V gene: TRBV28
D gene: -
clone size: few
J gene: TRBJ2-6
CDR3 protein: CASSFSPVLAGVLTF
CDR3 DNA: TGTGCCAGCAGTTTCTCGCCAGTTCTCGCGGGCGTCCTGACTTTC

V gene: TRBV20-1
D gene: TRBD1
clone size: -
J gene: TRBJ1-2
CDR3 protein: CSANLQGYYGYTF
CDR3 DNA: TGCAGTGCTAACTTACAGGGGTACTATGGCTACACCTTC

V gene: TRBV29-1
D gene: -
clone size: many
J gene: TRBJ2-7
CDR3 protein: CSVRRGNSYEQYF
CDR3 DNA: TGCAGCGTTCGCCGGGGCAACTCCTACGAGCAGTACTTC

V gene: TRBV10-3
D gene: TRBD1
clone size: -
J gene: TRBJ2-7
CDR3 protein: CAIRKTGDNYEQYF
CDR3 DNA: TGTGCCATCAGGAAGACAGGGGACAACTACGAGCAGTACTTC

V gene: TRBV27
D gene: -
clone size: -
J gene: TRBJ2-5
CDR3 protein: CASTGFGETQYF
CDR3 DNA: TGTGCCAGCACCGGCTTCGGTGAGACCCAGTACTTC

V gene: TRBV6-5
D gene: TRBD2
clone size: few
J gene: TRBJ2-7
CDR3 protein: CASSKLAGYYEQYF
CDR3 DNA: TGTGCCAGCAGTAAACTAGCGGGGTACTACGAGCAGTACTTC

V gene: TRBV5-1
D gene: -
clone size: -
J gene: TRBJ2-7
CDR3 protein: CASSFSQSGPYEQYF
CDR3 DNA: TGCGCCAGCAGCTTTAGCCAATCGGGACCCTACGAGCAGTACTTC

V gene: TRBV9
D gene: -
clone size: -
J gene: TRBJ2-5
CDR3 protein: CASSIRDGGETQYF
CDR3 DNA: TGTGCCAGCAGCATCCGGGACGGGGGAGAGACCCAGTACTTC

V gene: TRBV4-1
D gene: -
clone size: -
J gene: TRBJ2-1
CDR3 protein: CASSQVALISEEQFF
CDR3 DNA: TGCGCCAGCAGCCAAGTGGCCCTCATCTCGGAAGAGCAGTTCTTC

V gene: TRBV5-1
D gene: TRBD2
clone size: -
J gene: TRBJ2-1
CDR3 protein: CASSWTSAETQFF
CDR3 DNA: TGCGCCAGCAGCTGGACTAGCGCAGAGACCCAGTTCTTC

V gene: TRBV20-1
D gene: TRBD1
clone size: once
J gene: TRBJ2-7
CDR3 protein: CSAGGSDRGLYEQYF
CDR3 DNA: TGCAGTGCTGGAGGGTCAGACAGGGGGCTCTACGAGCAGTACTTC

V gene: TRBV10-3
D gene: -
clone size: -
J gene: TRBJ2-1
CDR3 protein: CAIARELAYNEQFF
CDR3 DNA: TGTGCCATCGCCCGGGAGTTGGCCTATAATGAGCAGTTCTTC

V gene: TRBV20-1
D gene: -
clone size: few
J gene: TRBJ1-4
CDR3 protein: CSAERTETNEKLFF
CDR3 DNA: TGCAGTGCTGAGCGAACGGAAACTAATGAAAAACTGTTTTTT

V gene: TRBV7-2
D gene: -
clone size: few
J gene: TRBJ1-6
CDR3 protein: CASSRNGGPNSPLHF
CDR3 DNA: TGTGCCAGCAGTCGAAACGGGGGACCAAATTCACCCCTCCACTTT

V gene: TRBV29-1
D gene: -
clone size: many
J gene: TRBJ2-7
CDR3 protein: CSVTRGTYEQYF
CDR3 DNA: TGCAGCGTGACCAGGGGAACCTACGAGCAGTACTTC

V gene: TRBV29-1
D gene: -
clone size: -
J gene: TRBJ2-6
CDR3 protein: CSVQGGVSGANVLTF
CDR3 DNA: TGCAGCGTTCAAGGGGGGGTCTCTGGGGCCAACGTCCTGACTTTC

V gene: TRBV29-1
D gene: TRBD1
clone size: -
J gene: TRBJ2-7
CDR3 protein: CSVSWDRVSEQYF
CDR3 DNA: TGCAGCGTTTCGTGGGACAGGGTTTCCGAGCAGTACTTC

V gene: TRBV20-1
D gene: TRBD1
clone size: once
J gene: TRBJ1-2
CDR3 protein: CSAPGTEGGYTF
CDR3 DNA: TGCAGTGCCCCGGGGACAGAGGGTGGCTACACCTTC

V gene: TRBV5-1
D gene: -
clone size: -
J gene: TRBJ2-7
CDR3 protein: CASSLLKGLINEQYF
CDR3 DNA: TGCGCCAGCAGCTTGCTAAAGGGCCTTATCAATGAGCAGTACTTC

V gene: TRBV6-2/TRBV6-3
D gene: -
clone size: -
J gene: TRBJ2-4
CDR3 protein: CASSIGPRASVKNIQYF
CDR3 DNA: TGTGCCAGCAGTATTGGCCCAAGGGCGTCGGTCAAAAACATTCAGTACTTC

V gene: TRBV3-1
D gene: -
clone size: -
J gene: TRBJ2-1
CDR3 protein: CASSQVTGIQEQFF
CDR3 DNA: TGTGCCAGCAGCCAAGTTACAGGAATCCAGGAGCAGTTCTTC

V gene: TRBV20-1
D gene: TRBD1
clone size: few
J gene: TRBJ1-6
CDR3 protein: CSARGGTGEGYNSPLHF
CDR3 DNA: TGCAGTGCTAGAGGGGGGACAGGGGAAGGTTATAATTCACCCCTCCACTTT

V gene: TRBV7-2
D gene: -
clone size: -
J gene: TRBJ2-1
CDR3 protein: CASSLQNGEQFF
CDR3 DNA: TGTGCCAGCAGCTTACAGAACGGGGAGCAGTTCTTC

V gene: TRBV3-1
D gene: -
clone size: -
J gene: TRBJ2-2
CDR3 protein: CASTPRESTGELFF
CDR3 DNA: TGTGCCAGCACCCCCAGAGAGAGCACCGGGGAGCTGTTTTTT

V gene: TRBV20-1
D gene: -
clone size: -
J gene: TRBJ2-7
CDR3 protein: CSADGGQTPYEQYF
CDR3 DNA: TGCAGTGCCGACGGGGGACAAACCCCCTACGAGCAGTACTTC

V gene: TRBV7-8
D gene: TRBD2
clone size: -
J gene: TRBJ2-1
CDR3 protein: CASSLAGGAYNEQFF
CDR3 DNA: TGTGCCAGCAGCTTAGCGGGGGGGGCCTACAATGAGCAGTTCTTC

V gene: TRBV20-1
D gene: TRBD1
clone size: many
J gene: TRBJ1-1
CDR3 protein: CSAIRQGNTEAFF
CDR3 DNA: TGCAGTGCTATTCGACAGGGCAACACTGAAGCTTTCTTT

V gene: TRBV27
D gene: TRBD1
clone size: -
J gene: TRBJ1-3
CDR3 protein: CASSFSGAGGGNTIYF
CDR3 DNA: TGTGCCAGCAGTTTTTCCGGGGCAGGGGGCGGAAACACCATATATTTT

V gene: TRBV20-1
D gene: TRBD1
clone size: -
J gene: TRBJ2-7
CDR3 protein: CSARIGQGAVYEQYF
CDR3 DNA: TGCAGTGCTAGGATAGGACAGGGGGCAGTGTACGAGCAGTACTTC

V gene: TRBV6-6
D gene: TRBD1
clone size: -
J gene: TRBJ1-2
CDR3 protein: CASWTGGNGYTF
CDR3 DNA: TGTGCCAGCTGGACAGGGGGAAATGGCTACACCTTC

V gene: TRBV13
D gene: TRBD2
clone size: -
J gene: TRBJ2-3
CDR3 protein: CASSPRRLAGSTDTQYF
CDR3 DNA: TGTGCCAGCAGCCCGCGCCGACTAGCGGGAAGCACAGATACGCAGTATTTT

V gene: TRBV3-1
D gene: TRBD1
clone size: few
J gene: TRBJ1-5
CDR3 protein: CASSLRSGQGFNQPQHF
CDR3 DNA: TGTGCCAGCAGCCTACGAAGCGGACAGGGGTTCAATCAGCCCCAGCATTTT

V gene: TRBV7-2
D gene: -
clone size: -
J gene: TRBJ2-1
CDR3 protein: CASSLEVNVYEQFF
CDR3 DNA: TGTGCCAGCAGCTTGGAGGTGAACGTCTATGAGCAGTTCTTC

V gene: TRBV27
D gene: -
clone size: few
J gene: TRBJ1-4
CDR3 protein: CASSSPFEKLFF
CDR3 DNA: TGTGCCAGCAGTTCACCCTTTGAAAAACTGTTTTTT

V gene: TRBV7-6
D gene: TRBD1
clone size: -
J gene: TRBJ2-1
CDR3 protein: CASSSIPGQNNNEQFF
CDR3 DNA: TGTGCCAGCAGCTCTATCCCGGGACAGAATAACAATGAGCAGTTCTTC

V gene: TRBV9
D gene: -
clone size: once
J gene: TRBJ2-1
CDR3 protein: CASSVAVGSWNEQFF
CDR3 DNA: TGTGCCAGCAGCGTAGCTGTCGGGAGTTGGAATGAGCAGTTCTTC

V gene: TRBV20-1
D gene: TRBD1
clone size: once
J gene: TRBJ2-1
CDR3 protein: CSAREHGQGALNEQFF
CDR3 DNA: TGCAGTGCCCGAGAACATGGACAGGGGGCTTTGAATGAGCAGTTCTTC

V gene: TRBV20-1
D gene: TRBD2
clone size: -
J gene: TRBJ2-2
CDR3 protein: CSARVGGRASNTGELFF
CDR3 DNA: TGCAGTGCTAGAGTAGGCGGGAGGGCCTCGAACACCGGGGAGCTGTTTTTT

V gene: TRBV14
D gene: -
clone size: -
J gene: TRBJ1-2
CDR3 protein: CASSEDSYYGYTF
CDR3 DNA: TGTGCCAGCAGTGAAGACAGCTACTATGGCTACACCTTC

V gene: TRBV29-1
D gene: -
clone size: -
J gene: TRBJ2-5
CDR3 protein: CSVGGLQVQETQYF
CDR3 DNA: TGCAGCGTGGGGGGTCTTCAGGTCCAAGAGACCCAGTACTTC

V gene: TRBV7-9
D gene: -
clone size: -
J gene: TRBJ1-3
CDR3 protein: CASSLGRGTDSGNTIYF
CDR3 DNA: TGTGCCAGCAGCTTGGGACGGGGGACCGACTCTGGAAACACCATATATTTT

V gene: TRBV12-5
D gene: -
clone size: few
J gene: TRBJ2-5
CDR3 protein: CASGFDSKQTQYF
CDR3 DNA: TGTGCTAGTGGTTTTGACTCCAAGCAGACCCAGTACTTC

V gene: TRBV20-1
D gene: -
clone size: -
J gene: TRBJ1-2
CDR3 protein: CSAGEASGLSRGYTF
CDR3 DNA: TGCAGTGCTGGCGAAGCCTCGGGTCTTTCCCGTGGCTACACCTTC

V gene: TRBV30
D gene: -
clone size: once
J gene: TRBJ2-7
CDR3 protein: CAWSQGFAEGEQYF
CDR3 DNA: TGTGCCTGGAGTCAGGGTTTCGCCGAGGGGGAGCAGTACTTC

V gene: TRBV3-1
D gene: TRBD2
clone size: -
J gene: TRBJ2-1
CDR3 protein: CASSQKPPSGRKANEQFF
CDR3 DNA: TGTGCCAGCAGCCAAAAACCACCTAGCGGGAGAAAAGCTAATGAGCAGTTCTTC

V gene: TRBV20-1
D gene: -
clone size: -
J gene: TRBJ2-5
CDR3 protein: CSAEGQETQYF
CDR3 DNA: TGCAGTGCGGAGGGCCAAGAGACCCAGTACTTC

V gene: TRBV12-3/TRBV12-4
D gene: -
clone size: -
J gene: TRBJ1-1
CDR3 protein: CAVFGATGNTEAFF
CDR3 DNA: TGTGCCGTATTCGGGGCGACGGGGAACACTGAAGCTTTCTTT